Following are 25 T cell receptor beta chains from one sample sequenced in a study of blood T cells in healthy people across ages. Primed by a sample-barcoded 5' primer and a J-beta primer mix, a second PCR proceeded for 7 to 11 cycles. Each CDR3 protein is one row after TCRdb ran MiXCR on the 5' RACE reads. The repertoire consists of around 800,000 distinct CDR3 sequences, with under 80% occurring once and the leading ten covering about a quarter. Sequenced: blood. Source of these receptors: a man aged 30 to 39 in good health.

This clonotype was counted a single time. The chain has TRBV6-2 or TRBV6-3 and TRBJ1-1, with 10 bases identical to TRBD1. The CDR3 is made up of 13 amino acids. The junction had 7 bases not matched to a gene; V was cut back by 8 bases and J by 7 bases. Germline V gives CDR1 MNHEY, CDR2 SVGEGT. The CDR3 is CASGGQGLNEAFF. The CDR3, as DNA: TGTGCCAGCGGGGGACAGGGGCTCAATGAAGCTTTCTTT.

This chain links TRBV7-3 with TRBJ1-4; D is possibly TRBD1 (5 bases). The ends were cut back, 0 bases at V and 8 bases at J, with 13 bases in the middle. The germline V gene has CDR1 SGHTA and CDR2 FQGTGA. This CDR3 is 15 amino acids long. The CDR3 region is CASSLTRGETEKLFF. In nucleotides, the CDR3 is TGTGCCAGCAGCTTAACGAGGGGAGAGACGGAAAAACTGTTTTTT.

This rearrangement joins TRBV14 to TRBJ2-3; D gene ambiguous. Germline CDR1 and CDR2: SGHDN and FVKESK. V lost 0 bases to trimming and J lost 5 bases, with 18 bases between them. This CDR3 has 17 amino acids. CDR3 sequence reads: CASSQESRTDILDTQYF. CDR3 sequence (DNA): TGTGCCAGCAGCCAAGAATCTAGGACGGATATCTTAGATACGCAGTATTTT.

The chain couples TRBV28 to TRBJ2-3; D is uncertain. This CDR3 has 16 amino acids. V was shortened by 4 bases and J by 0 bases, with 14 bases between the two germline ends. CDR1 and CDR2 from the germline V gene are MDHEN and SYDVKM. In DNA, the CDR3 is TGTGCCAGCAGTTCCTTAGGGCGTCTTAGCACAGATACGCAGTATTTT. Protein product: CASSSLGRLSTDTQYF. The full variable domain, in which reference TRBV28 and TRBJ2-3 provide the parts outside the CDR3, is DVKVTQSSRYLVKRTGEKVFLECVQDMDHENMFWYRQDPGLGLRLIYFSYDVKMKEKGDIPEGYSVSREKKERFSLILESASTNQTSMYLCASSSLGRLSTDTQYFGPGTRLTVL.

The V and J genes are TRBV10-2 and TRBJ1-6, with TRBD1 as a possible D gene (6 bases). Germline assignment: CDR1 WSHSY and CDR2 SAAADI. The CDR3 covers 17 residues. V gave up 6 bases and J gave up 4 bases, with 19 bases separating them. In nucleotides, the CDR3 is TGCGCCAGCAGCGAACCCAGACAGGCCAAGTATAATTCACCCCTCCACTTT. Its translation: CASSEPRQAKYNSPLHF.

The chain links TRBV20-1 to TRBJ2-3; 7 nucleotides agree with TRBD2. V dropped 6 bases and J dropped 2; count of bases not matched to a gene: 11. The CDR3 contains 15 residues. Germline CDR1 reads DFQATT; CDR2 reads SNEGSKA (reference sequence). The CDR3, as DNA: TGCAGTGCGAAACCCGCGGGACTAAACACAGATACGCAGTATTTT. Protein sequence: CSAKPAGLNTDTQYF.

This clonotype was seen only once. DNA of the CDR3: TGCAGCGTTGAGACCCACTACAATGAGCAGTACTTC. It specifies CSVETHYNEQYF. The chain links TRBV29-1 to TRBJ2-7; unclear D gene. CDR1 SQVTM and CDR2 ANQGSEA come from the germline V gene. CDR3 length equals 12 residues. Trimming took 3 bases from V and 7 from J, leaving 13 bases between them.

The chain uses TRBV29-1 and TRBJ2-6, with unresolved D. The CDR3 spans 14 residues. Trimming pared 2 bases from V and 1 base from J, leaving 6 bases between. Germline CDR1 and CDR2: SQVTM and ANQGSEA. CDR3 protein: CSVESRSGANVLTF. The CDR3 nucleotides read TGCAGCGTTGAATCTAGGTCTGGGGCCAACGTCCTGACTTTC.

V usage is TRBV7-9 and J usage is TRBJ1-4; no clear D. Per the germline V gene, CDR1 is SEHNR and CDR2 is FQNEAQ (reference sequence). Trimming cost V 5 bases and J 0 bases, with 19 bases left between them. This CDR3 is 18 amino acids long. The CDR3 here is CASSRGGPPGPTNEKLFF. The DNA of the CDR3 is TGTGCCAGCAGCCGCGGCGGGCCCCCCGGCCCAACTAATGAAAAACTGTTTTTT.

This rearrangement joins TRBV7-9 to TRBJ2-1, with 9 positions matching TRBD2. This CDR3 comprises 13 residues. CDR1 and CDR2 (germline): SEHNR, FQNEAQ (reference sequence). Germline trimming cut 5 bases from V and 8 bases from J; bases unmatched to any gene: 4. The CDR3 bases are TGTGCCAGCAGCGCGGGGGGGCTTTATGAGCAGTTCTTC. Its translation: CASSAGGLYEQFF.

This clonotype was counted a few times. This chain uses TRBV20-1 with TRBJ2-1; 12 bases are shared with TRBD2. Looked up from germline, CDR1 is DFQATT and CDR2 is SNEGSKA (reference sequence). The V gene end was trimmed by 3 bases and the J gene end by 6 bases; junction bases not matched to a gene: 6. The CDR3 has 15 amino acids. For the CDR3, the DNA is TGCAGTGCTAGTCCCGGGACTAGCGGGTCCAATGAGCAGTTCTTC. The encoded protein is CSASPGTSGSNEQFF.

This clonotype was recorded a few times. The gene calls are TRBV7-2 and TRBJ2-7; tentatively, D is TRBD2 (7 bases). The germline V gene has CDR1 SGHTA and CDR2 FQGNSA. CDR3 length: 14 residues. V was trimmed by 5 bases and J by 3 bases, leaving 14 bases between them. For the CDR3, the DNA is TGTGCCAGCAGCCCTCAGGGAGGGGGCTACGAGCAGTACTTC. This encodes CASSPQGGGYEQYF.

This clonotype was picked up one time. The junction shows a germline mismatch at one end, possibly a read error. The J gene is TRBJ2-3, the V gene TRBV7-3; 8 bases fit TRBD2. The CDR3 sequence is 17 residues long. CDR1 is SGHTA, CDR2 FQGTGA, per germline. The CDR3 sequence: CASSPQRTSPDTDTRYF. CDR3 DNA sequence: TGTGCCAGCAGCCCGCAAAGGACTAGCCCGGACACAGATACGCGGTATTTT.

Here the CDR3 DNA reads TGCAGCGTTGAATTACAGGCCAGGAATGGCTACACCTTC. Encoded protein: CSVELQARNGYTF. J is TRBJ1-2 and V is TRBV29-1; D may be TRBD1 (5 bases). V was shortened by 2 bases and J by 6 bases, with 13 bases between the two germline ends. This CDR3 region has 13 residues. Germline V gives CDR1 SQVTM, CDR2 ANQGSEA.

A few counts support this clonotype. The V gene is TRBV20-1, the J gene TRBJ1-6; D gene unclear. The V gene's germline CDR1 is DFQATT and CDR2 SNEGSKA (reference sequence). V gave up 6 bases and J gave up 4 bases, with 10 bases separating them. CDR3 length: 13 residues. As DNA, the CDR3 is TGCAGTGCATCACGGGGTTATAATTCACCCCTCCACTTT. This codes for CSASRGYNSPLHF.

J is TRBJ2-3 and V is TRBV20-1; 7 bases agree with TRBD1. Looked up from germline, CDR1 is DFQATT and CDR2 is SNEGSKA (reference sequence). This CDR3 region has 13 residues. For the CDR3, the DNA is TGCAGCGCCCGGGACAGATCCTCGGATACGCAGTATTTT. Its protein is CSARDRSSDTQYF.

The gene calls are TRBV6-2 or TRBV6-3 and TRBJ2-4; D gene unclear. The DNA matches TRBJ2-7 better at its end, which makes the J call doubtful. The CDR3 has 11 residues. Germline V lookup: CDR1 MNHEY, CDR2 SVGEGT. This CDR3 reads CASSQQYEQYF. The CDR3, as DNA: TGTGCCAGCAGTCAACAATACGAGCAGTACTTC.

This chain joins TRBV20-1 and TRBJ2-7, with TRBD2 matching 9 bases. Germline CDR1 reads DFQATT; CDR2 reads SNEGSKA (reference sequence). V gave up 6 bases and J gave up 1 base; unmatched junction bases: 10. The CDR3 has 15 residues. In DNA, the CDR3 is TGCAGTGCCGTAGCAAGCGGGGGGATATCCTACGAGCAGTACTTC. Translation: CSAVASGGISYEQYF.

This clonotype turned up a few times. V and J are TRBV7-2 and TRBJ2-4; 10 positions agree with TRBD1. Germline assignment: CDR1 SGHTA and CDR2 FQGNSA. The trim removed 5 bases at V and 6 bases at J, leaving 4 bases unmatched. The length of the CDR3 is 14 residues. The chain's CDR3 is CASSTTGGGNIQYF. In DNA form, the CDR3 reads TGTGCCAGCAGCACGACAGGGGGCGGAAACATTCAGTACTTC.

This clonotype was found a few times. The CDR3 coding sequence is TGTGCCAGCAGCTTAGCGATGACTAGTAGAAATGAGCAGTTCTTC. Protein: CASSLAMTSRNEQFF. The chain links TRBV7-2 to TRBJ2-1, with D possibly being TRBD2 (6 bases). Per germline, CDR1 SGHTA and CDR2 FQGNSA. V lost 0 bases to trimming and J lost 7 bases, with 13 bases between them. The CDR3 is made up of 15 amino acids. Based on the CDR3 plus reference TRBV7-2 and TRBJ2-1, the full variable domain is GAGVSQSPSNKVTEKGKDVELRCDPISGHTALYWYRQSLGQGLEFLIYFQGNSAPDKSGLPSDRFSAERTGGSVSTLTIQRTQQEDSAVYLCASSLAMTSRNEQFFGPGTRLTVL.

This clonotype has a handful of counts. V and J are TRBV27 and TRBJ1-2; perhaps TRBD1 as D (5 bases). From germline, CDR1 is MNHEY and CDR2 SMNVEV (reference sequence). The length of the CDR3 is 15 residues. V lost 8 bases and J 2 bases, leaving 18 bases between the germline ends. For the CDR3, the DNA is TGTGCCAGCCTACAAACAGGAGCGATAAACTATGGCTACACCTTC. It encodes CASLQTGAINYGYTF.

The chain recombines TRBV11-2 with TRBJ2-3; the D is unclear. Germline CDR1 SGHAT, CDR2 FQNNGV. V was trimmed by 2 bases and J by 2 bases, leaving 11 bases between them. The CDR3 length is 15 residues. CDR3 loop: CASSLTGINTDTQYF. As DNA, the CDR3 is TGTGCCAGCAGCTTAACGGGTATTAACACAGATACGCAGTATTTT.

The chain links TRBV29-1 to TRBJ2-7, with D maybe TRBD2 (6 bases). The CDR3 is 14 amino acids. V lost 0 bases to trimming and J lost 0 bases, with 9 bases between them. Per germline, CDR1 SQVTM and CDR2 ANQGSEA. The CDR3 region has the DNA TGCAGCGTTGAAGACGTCGGGAGCTCCTACGAGCAGTACTTC. Translation: CSVEDVGSSYEQYF.

The rearrangement joins TRBV9 to TRBJ2-1; 11 nucleotides line up with TRBD2. In germline, CDR1 is SGDLS, CDR2 YYNGEE. The CDR3 is 15 amino acids. V lost 3 bases, J lost 4 bases, and 3 bases stayed unmatched. The CDR3 loop reads CASSEGLADYNEQFF. The CDR3 DNA follows: TGTGCCAGCAGCGAGGGACTAGCGGATTACAATGAGCAGTTCTTC.

This chain links TRBV27 with TRBJ1-2, with D unresolved. This CDR3 has 16 residues. Between the trimmed V and J ends, which lost 2 bases and 2 bases, there was a span of 15 bases. Germline lookup yields CDR1 MNHEY and CDR2 SMNVEV (reference sequence). CDR3 in DNA: TGTGCCAGCAGTTTAAAGGGTACCGAAGGGAACTATGGCTACACCTTC. Its translation is CASSLKGTEGNYGYTF.